Reported below is one T cell receptor beta chain. Its specificity is unknown. This entry belongs to a study of T cell repertoires in cytomegalovirus infection. Germline V CDR1 and CDR2: SGHDT, YYEEEE. V lost 5 bases to trimming and J lost 4 bases; unmatched junction nucleotides: 0. The CDR3 is made up of 12 amino acids. TCRdb re-called the reads through MiXCR, storing one row per CDR3 protein. The sample has around 49,000 distinct CDR3 sequences, around 20% seen once. The clonotype comes from a human donor in good health (CMV status not recorded). Some clones in this sample may be carry-over from other donors' samples. The chain combines TRBV5-6 with TRBJ1-5; 7 bases are shared with TRBD1. This specimen consisted of CD8+ T cells from cultured PBMCs, obtained from culture after CMV antigen stimulation. The CDR3 DNA follows: TGTGCCAGCAGGACAGGGAATCAGCCCCAGCATTTT. The encoded protein is CASRTGNQPQHF.